The rows below give T cell receptor beta chains drawn from one sample of a study of blood T cell repertoires in COVID-19. The method was immunoSEQ multiplex PCR; TCRdb's version includes in-frame clones alone and lacks a portion of them. The sample lists fewer than 200,000 clones; 80% to 90% were seen once. Sample: peripheral blood. All receptors derive from a woman aged 55 to 70 with COVID-19, enrolled during active disease. The CDR3 runs from the conserved cysteine through the conserved F or W. A D gene is named only where the DNA matches it firmly. Size is omitted from some rows. Given values are once, few, many or a class for expanded clones.

clone_size,v_call,j_call,d_call,cdr3_aa,cdr3_nt
-,TRBV27,TRBJ1-2,-,CASSPPRGGYTF,TGTGCCAGCAGTCCGCCTCGGGGTGGCTACACCTTC
once,TRBV7-3,TRBJ2-1,TRBD2,CASSLQGVLLAGEKNEQFF,TGTGCCAGCAGCTTACAAGGAGTACTTCTAGCGGGAGAGAAGAATGAGCAGTTCTTC
-,TRBV4-1,TRBJ1-1,TRBD1,CASSQAGDRGAFF,TGCGCCAGCAGCCAAGCCGGGGACAGGGGAGCTTTCTTT
-,TRBV9,TRBJ2-2,TRBD1,CASSGGTGTAGELFF,TGTGCCAGCAGCGGAGGGACAGGGACGGCCGGGGAGCTGTTTTTT
-,TRBV5-5,TRBJ1-3,-,CASSTVPNDSGNTIYF,TGTGCCAGCAGCACGGTACCGAACGACTCTGGAAACACCATATATTTT
-,TRBV4-1,TRBJ1-1,-,CASSLRRSMNTEAFF,TGCGCCAGCAGCTTACGGCGGAGTATGAACACTGAAGCTTTCTTT
-,TRBV9,TRBJ2-7,TRBD2,CASSVGTGLASHEQYF,TGTGCCAGCAGCGTAGGGACGGGACTAGCGTCACACGAGCAGTACTTC
-,TRBV9,TRBJ2-1,-,CASSVGDEQFF,TGTGCCAGCAGCGTAGGAGATGAGCAGTTCTTC
-,TRBV2,TRBJ1-1,-,CASSEATGGWSDTEAFF,TGTGCCAGCAGTGAAGCGACAGGAGGATGGTCTGACACTGAAGCTTTCTTT
-,TRBV18,TRBJ2-5,-,CASSPNSGETQYF,TGTGCCAGCTCACCTAACAGCGGAGAGACCCAGTACTTC
few,TRBV5-1,TRBJ1-1,TRBD1,CASSSGTVMNTEAFF,TGCGCCAGCAGCTCCGGGACAGTTATGAACACTGAAGCTTTCTTT